This T cell receptor (beta chain) comes out of a study of prognosis after radiotherapy for stage I lung cancer. The overall study: Radiotherapy: SBRT, 3 to 5 fractions, biologically effective dose at least 100 Gy.

V shed 0 bases and J 12 bases; nucleotides not matched to a gene: 12. Germline CDR1 DFQATT, CDR2 SNEGSKA (reference sequence). There are 15 residues in the CDR3. Two-round multiplex PCR, the amplification method, yielded TCR beta CDR3 from genomic DNA. Primers were specific to each TRBV and TRBJ gene in first-round PCR. TCRdb re-called the multiplex PCR reads through MiXCR, storing one row per CDR3 protein. The profile covers some 17,000 distinct CDR3 sequences, with 29% appearing a single time and roughly 31% taken by the ten largest. This clonotype was seen ten or more times. The sequencing used PBMCs, collected before or after stereotactic body radiation therapy (not recorded which). The sequence came from a donor over 45 with non-small cell lung cancer. The chain has TRBV20-1 and TRBJ2-1; 9 bases map to TRBD1. CDR3 in amino acids: CSARDRVGGTGWQFF. The CDR3 DNA is TGCAGTGCTAGAGATCGAGTGGGCGGGACAGGGTGGCAGTTCTTC.